These 23 T cell receptor beta chains originate from one sample sequenced in a study of T-cell memory formation after mild COVID-19. Each CDR3 protein is one row after TCRdb ran MiXCR on the 5' RACE reads. The repertoire holds 450,000 to 650,000 distinct CDR3 sequences, 20% to 25% seen once, with 7.5% to 9.5% in the top ten. Sequencing was done on a sample of PBMCs or a T cell subset sorted from them (not recorded which). These receptors all come from an adult woman who had mild COVID-19 (a few samples of this study predate the infection). Cell type and time point are not known.

This clonotype was counted a few times. V gene TRBV6-1 combines with J gene TRBJ2-7, with 7 positions matching TRBD1. Germline-derived CDR1 and CDR2 are MNHNS and SASEGT. With 10 bases clipped from V and 3 bases from J, the junction kept 15 bases outside the gene matches. This CDR3 contains 15 residues. The CDR3 bases are TGTGCCACTCCGCGAGATCACGGGACAGACTACGAGCAGTACTTC. Translating gives CATPRDHGTDYEQYF.

This clonotype came up a few times. This chain uses TRBV24-1 with TRBJ1-1; D perhaps matches TRBD1 (5 bases). With 9 bases removed from V and 1 base from J, the gap between germline ends came to 11 bases. The CDR3 consists of 13 residues. From germline, CDR1 is KGHDR and CDR2 SFDVKD. CDR3 bases: TGTGCCACCCGTCGGGGGTCGAACACTGAAGCTTTCTTT. Encoded protein: CATRRGSNTEAFF.

This clonotype was seen a handful of times. The chain has TRBV5-1 and TRBJ2-7; D not certain. CDR1 is SGHRS and CDR2 is YFSETQ in the germline V gene. V was pared by 0 bases and J by 5 bases, with 9 bases between. The CDR3 loop spans 13 amino acids. The CDR3 sequence is CASSLGAGNEQYF. In DNA, the CDR3 is TGCGCCAGCAGCTTGGGCGCAGGCAACGAGCAGTACTTC.

Of note for this clonotype: No conserved phenylalanine or tryptophan ends this CDR3, so it is likely a read error. The chain recombines TRBV29-1 with TRBJ2-1; 8 bases fit TRBD2. CDR1 and CDR2 from the germline V gene are SQVTM and ANQGSEA. The CDR3 is 16 amino acids. J gave up 0 bases and V 5 bases, and 9 bases lay outside the gene matches. CDR3 sequence reads: CSVHSPGGSSYNEQFL. CDR3 DNA sequence: TGCAGCGTTCATTCCCCGGGGGGGAGCTCCTACAATGAGCAGTTCTTA.

The V call is TRBV20-1, the J call TRBJ2-7, with D possibly TRBD2 on 5 matching bases. Trimming removed 3 bases from V and 0 bases from J, with 12 bases in between. The germline CDR1 and CDR2 sequences are DFQATT and SNEGSKA (reference sequence). The CDR3 sequence is 14 residues long. CDR3 bases: TGCAGTGCTAGTTCGAGGGATTTCTCCTACGAGCAGTACTTC. Encoded protein: CSASSRDFSYEQYF.

This clonotype was found a few times. The gene calls are TRBV15 and TRBJ2-1, with TRBD2 matching 7 bases. CDR1 is LNHNV, CDR2 YYDKDF, per germline (reference sequence). V dropped 5 bases and J dropped 3; count of bases not matched to a gene: 4. The CDR3 loop spans 14 amino acids. The CDR3 DNA reads as TGTGCCACCAGCGGGGGGGTCCACTACAATGAGCAGTTCTTC. Translated: CATSGGVHYNEQFF.

The chain uses TRBV7-9 and TRBJ2-1; D ambiguous. The germline V and J ends were trimmed by 1 base and 0 bases, with 10 bases remaining between them. The CDR3 extends over 16 amino acids. CDR1 is SEHNR, CDR2 FQNEAQ, per germline (reference sequence). Here the CDR3 reads CASSLVSWSSYNEQFF. As DNA, the CDR3 is TGTGCCAGCAGCTTAGTCTCGTGGAGCTCCTACAATGAGCAGTTCTTC.

There are a few counts of this clonotype. This chain links TRBV6-6 with TRBJ2-1; 7 bases are shared with TRBD1. Germline lookup yields CDR1 MNHNY and CDR2 SVGAGI (reference sequence). Unmatched junction bases numbered 12, after V lost 6 bases and J lost 4 bases. CDR3 size: 16 residues. The CDR3 loop is CASSPIGTVFYNEQFF. CDR3 DNA: TGTGCCAGCAGCCCTATCGGGACAGTCTTTTACAATGAGCAGTTCTTC.

This clonotype was seen repeatedly, ten times or more. V gene TRBV10-3 combines with J gene TRBJ2-3; possible D gene TRBD2, 6 bases. CDR3 length: 13 residues. Trimming stripped 6 bases from V and 1 base from J, with 8 bases between. In germline, CDR1 is ENHRY, CDR2 SYGVKD. CDR3 residues: CAIRLAGTDTQYF. CDR3 coding DNA: TGTGCCATCAGATTAGCGGGCACAGATACGCAGTATTTT.

The chain links TRBV30 to TRBJ2-5; 8 bases line up with TRBD2. CDR3 length: 14 amino acids. Germline-derived CDR1 and CDR2 are GTSNPN and SVGIG (reference sequence). V gave up 2 bases and J gave up 1 base; unmatched junction bases: 3. The CDR3 region is CAWSSGSLQETQYF. CDR3 DNA: TGTGCCTGGAGTAGCGGGAGCCTCCAAGAGACCCAGTACTTC. Based on the CDR3 plus reference TRBV30 and TRBJ2-5, the full variable domain is SQTIHQWPATLVQPVGSPLSLECTVEGTSNPNLYWYRQAAGRGLQLLFYSVGIGQISSEVPQNLSASRPQDRQFILSSKKLLLSDSGFYLCAWSSGSLQETQYFGPGTRLLVL.

Only a few counts were recorded for this clonotype. This rearrangement joins TRBV12-3 or TRBV12-4 to TRBJ1-2, with D perhaps matching TRBD1 (5 bases). The CDR3 covers 13 residues. V shed 0 bases and J shed 6 bases, with 8 bases lying between them. CDR3 loop: CASSLAGVHGYTF. For the CDR3, the DNA is TGTGCCAGCAGTTTAGCAGGGGTCCATGGCTACACCTTC.

This clonotype was picked up a small number of times. The chain employs TRBV30 and TRBJ2-7; 7 nucleotides match TRBD1. The junction had 8 bases not matched to a gene; V was cut back by 0 bases and J by 0 bases. CDR1 is GTSNPN, CDR2 SVGIG, per germline (reference sequence). CDR3 length equals 16 residues. The CDR3 nucleotides are TGTGCCTGGAGTGTAATGACAGGGCGGAGCTCCTACGAGCAGTACTTC. Translation: CAWSVMTGRSSYEQYF. Together with reference TRBV30 and TRBJ2-7, the CDR3 gives the full variable domain: SQTIHQWPATLVQPVGSPLSLECTVEGTSNPNLYWYRQAAGRGLQLLFYSVGIGQISSEVPQNLSASRPQDRQFILSSKKLLLSDSGFYLCAWSVMTGRSSYEQYFGPGTRLTVT.

This chain uses TRBV24-1 with TRBJ1-6, with D unclear. The CDR3 has 15 amino acids. Trimming removed 3 bases at V and 3 bases at J, with 8 bases between. The germline CDR1 and CDR2 sequences are KGHDR and SFDVKD. The CDR3 nucleotides are TGTGCCACCAGTGATGGGATGGGCTATAATTCACCCCTCCACTTT. This sequence encodes CATSDGMGYNSPLHF.

The CDR3 DNA follows: TGTGCCAGCAGTCACCGACCGGGACTAGCGAGTCAAGAGACCCAGTACTTC. This encodes CASSHRPGLASQETQYF. The V and J genes are TRBV6-1 and TRBJ2-5, with 10 bases identical to TRBD2. V shed 5 bases, J shed 2 bases, and the junction held 11 bases outside the gene matches. Per germline, CDR1 MNHNS and CDR2 SASEGT. This CDR3 has 17 residues.

CDR3 amino acids: CASSRPGLAGLTDTQYF. DNA for the CDR3: TGTGCCAGCAGTAGACCGGGACTAGCGGGGCTCACAGATACGCAGTATTTT. The rearrangement joins TRBV6-2 or TRBV6-3 to TRBJ2-3; 13 nucleotides agree with TRBD2. CDR1 is MNHEY and CDR2 is SVGEGT in the germline V gene. Trimming removed 5 bases from V and 2 bases from J; junction bases left unmatched: 7. The CDR3 sequence is 17 residues long.

V usage is TRBV19 and J usage is TRBJ1-1; perhaps TRBD1 as D (6 bases). The CDR3 runs 12 residues. V was trimmed by 3 bases and J by 6 bases, leaving 8 bases between them. Germline CDR1 and CDR2: LNHDA and SQIVND (reference sequence). The CDR3 here is CASSMGASEAFF. CDR3 coding DNA: TGTGCCAGTAGTATGGGGGCGTCTGAAGCTTTCTTT.

This clonotype has a handful of counts. The chain has TRBV7-8 and TRBJ2-3; 10 bases line up with TRBD2. The CDR3 has 17 amino acids. Unmatched junction bases numbered 8, after V lost 5 bases and J lost 0 bases. Germline values: CDR1 SGHVS, CDR2 FQNEAQ. CDR3 in amino acids: CASSRPLAGESTDTQYF. The CDR3 region has the DNA TGTGCCAGCAGCCGACCTCTAGCGGGGGAAAGCACAGATACGCAGTATTTT.

This clonotype turned up a few times. The chain joins TRBV15 to TRBJ2-1, with 12 bases lining up with TRBD2. V lost 5 bases, J lost 2 bases, and 22 bases stayed unmatched. Germline loops: CDR1 LNHNV, CDR2 YYDKDF (reference sequence). The CDR3 consists of 22 residues. The CDR3 here is CATSSQGFDRGTSGWAYNEQFF. Here the CDR3 DNA reads TGTGCCACCAGCTCCCAAGGTTTCGACAGGGGGACTAGCGGGTGGGCCTACAATGAGCAGTTCTTC.

The chain has TRBV12-3 or TRBV12-4 and TRBJ2-7, with D possibly matching TRBD1 (5 bases). CDR3 length equals 13 residues. V dropped 4 bases and J dropped 2 bases, with 9 bases sitting between them. Here the CDR3 reads CASSSRQPYEQYF. The CDR3 DNA sequence: TGTGCCAGCAGTTCCCGACAGCCCTACGAGCAGTACTTC.

The chain joins TRBV5-6 to TRBJ2-5, with a tentative D call TRBD1 (5 bases). The CDR3 totals 13 residues. The germline V gene encodes CDR1 SGHDT and CDR2 YYEEEE. V lost 4 bases and J 3 bases, leaving 10 bases between the germline ends. CDR3 sequence (DNA): TGTGCCAGCAGCGCCGTCAGGGAAGAGACCCAGTACTTC. Protein: CASSAVREETQYF.

This clonotype was observed a handful of times. The V gene is TRBV7-9, the J gene TRBJ2-1; 13 bases agree with TRBD2. V was clipped by 5 bases and J by 7 bases; unmatched bases: 8. The CDR3 consists of 16 residues. Germline CDR1 and CDR2: SEHNR and FQNEAQ (reference sequence). CDR3 region: CASSPRTSGRWNEQFF. The CDR3 region has the DNA TGTGCCAGCAGCCCTCGGACTAGCGGGAGATGGAATGAGCAGTTCTTC.

The CDR3 sequence is CASSLLGGGVQPQHF. The CDR3 coding sequence is TGTGCCAGCAGCCTACTTGGTGGGGGTGTACAGCCCCAGCATTTT. The chain has TRBV6-2 or TRBV6-3 and TRBJ1-5, with D possibly being TRBD1 (5 bases). V was clipped by 6 bases and J by 7 bases, with 19 bases between them. The CDR3 is made up of 15 amino acids. Germline-derived CDR1 and CDR2 are MNHEY and SVGEGT.

This clonotype was detected ten times or more. The chain couples TRBV3-1 to TRBJ2-7; 8 positions agree with TRBD2. The V and J ends lost 1 base and 1 base, in that order; junction bases with no gene match: 3. This CDR3 contains 15 residues. Germline values: CDR1 LGHDT, CDR2 YNNKEL (reference sequence). This CDR3 reads CASSQGLAGSYEQYF. CDR3 nucleotides: TGTGCCAGCAGCCAAGGATTAGCGGGATCCTACGAGCAGTACTTC.